The clone carrying this TCR beta chain was seen only once. The sample is drawn from a study of blood T cell repertoires in COVID-19. The data were produced by immunoSEQ multiplex PCR, yet TCRdb's version contains in-frame clones alone and is incomplete. The data hold tens of thousands of clones, with approximately 89% observed a single time. J lost 7 bases, V lost 3 bases, and 3 bases had no gene match. Per germline, CDR1 KGHSH and CDR2 LQKENI. The CDR3 loop spans 15 amino acids. V gene TRBV18 combines with J gene TRBJ1-6, with 10 nucleotides matching TRBD1. The material sequenced was peripheral blood. The receptor was derived from a woman at least 80 years old with acute or convalescent COVID-19. CDR3 sequence reads: CASSPGTGDNSPLHF. DNA for the CDR3: TGTGCCAGCTCACCCGGGACAGGGGACAATTCACCCCTCCACTTT.